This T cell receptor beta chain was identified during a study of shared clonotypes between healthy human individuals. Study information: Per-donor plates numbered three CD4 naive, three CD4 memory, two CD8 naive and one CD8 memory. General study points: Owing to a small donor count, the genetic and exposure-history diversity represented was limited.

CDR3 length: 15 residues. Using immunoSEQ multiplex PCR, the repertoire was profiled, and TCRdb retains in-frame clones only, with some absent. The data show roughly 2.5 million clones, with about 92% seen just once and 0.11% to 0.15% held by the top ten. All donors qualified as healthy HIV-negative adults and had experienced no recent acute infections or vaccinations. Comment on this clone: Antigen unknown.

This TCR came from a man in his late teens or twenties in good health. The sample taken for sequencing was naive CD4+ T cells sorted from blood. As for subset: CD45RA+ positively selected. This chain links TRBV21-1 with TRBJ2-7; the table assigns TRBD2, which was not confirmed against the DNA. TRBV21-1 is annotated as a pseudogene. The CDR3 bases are TGTGCCAGCAGCTCCCCGGGGGGGCAGGGAGACGAGCAGTACTTC. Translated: CASSSPGGQGDEQYF.